These 32 T cell receptor beta chains share one sample of origin, sequenced in a study of cytomegalovirus exposure and HLA in healthy donors. Vbeta (60) and Jbeta (13) primers were used in the PCR. Sequencing was performed with immunoSEQ multiplex PCR; in TCRdb, only in-frame clones are kept and a portion is missing. This table holds about 96,000 clones, 60% to 75% found once. The sample consisted of PBMCs. These receptors all stem from a woman in her seventies in good health and CMV-seropositive.

This chain's CDR3 is CASSWGMTSGYTISNEQFF. Written as DNA, the CDR3 is TGTGCCAGCAGCTGGGGGATGACTAGCGGATATACGATTTCCAATGAGCAGTTCTTC. The chain carries TRBV27 and TRBJ2-1, with 9 bases lining up with TRBD2. The germline V gene encodes CDR1 MNHEY and CDR2 SMNVEV (reference sequence). The CDR3 has 19 residues. V lost 6 bases and J lost 6; bases outside the gene matches: 21.

This clone was counted between two and nine times. The CDR3 bases are TGTGCCAGCAGCTTATCGGGACAGGCGAACACCGGGGAGCTGTTTTTT. Translated, it gives CASSLSGQANTGELFF. The rearrangement links TRBV11-2 to TRBJ2-2; 8 bases are a match to TRBD1. The CDR3 sequence is 16 residues long. Germline V gives CDR1 SGHAT, CDR2 FQNNGV. Unmatched junction bases numbered 2, after V lost 2 bases and J lost 0 bases.

J is TRBJ2-4 and V is TRBV14; no clear D gene. CDR1 SGHDN and CDR2 FVKESK come from the germline V gene. The CDR3 has 17 residues. V gave up 1 base and J gave up 0 bases, with 13 bases separating them. The CDR3 DNA follows: TGTGCCAGCAGCCAAGCCGGCACACTACTAGCCAAAAACATTCAGTACTTC. It is translated as CASSQAGTLLAKNIQYF. The variable domain in full, completed from reference TRBV14 and TRBJ2-4, reads EAGVTQFPSHSVIEKGQTVTLRCDPISGHDNLYWYRRVMGKEIKFLLHFVKESKQDESGMPNNRFLAERTGGTYSTLKVQPAELEDSGVYFCASSQAGTLLAKNIQYFGAGTRLSVL.

The V call is TRBV2, the J call TRBJ2-4; D might be TRBD2 (6 bases). CDR3 length: 12 amino acids. From germline, CDR1 is SNHLY and CDR2 FYNNEI. V was pared by 7 bases and J by 8 bases, with 12 bases between. The CDR3 reads CASTWGGDIQYF. The CDR3 DNA reads TGTGCCAGCACCTGGGGAGGTGACATTCAGTACTTC.

This chain joins TRBV14 and TRBJ1-2; perhaps TRBD1 as D (5 bases). V was cut by 0 bases and J by 0 bases, with 11 bases left in between. The CDR3 sequence is 16 residues long. Germline V gene lookup returns CDR1 SGHDN and CDR2 FVKESK. The CDR3 region has the DNA TGTGCCAGCAGCCAAGATCTGGCAGGGACTAACTATGGCTACACCTTC. Protein sequence: CASSQDLAGTNYGYTF. Complete variable domain (other parts from reference TRBV14 and TRBJ1-2): EAGVTQFPSHSVIEKGQTVTLRCDPISGHDNLYWYRRVMGKEIKFLLHFVKESKQDESGMPNNRFLAERTGGTYSTLKVQPAELEDSGVYFCASSQDLAGTNYGYTFGSGTRLTVV.

This chain connects TRBV28 to TRBJ1-4, with D hard to call. The CDR3 has 14 amino acids. Looked up from germline, CDR1 is MDHEN and CDR2 is SYDVKM. V was clipped by 3 bases and J by 7 bases, with 12 bases between them. The CDR3 spells CASSFHQSGEKLFF. The CDR3 bases are TGTGCCAGCAGTTTCCACCAATCGGGTGAAAAACTGTTTTTT.

Notes on this clone: One junction end does not reproduce the germline sequence, and a read error may be involved. J is TRBJ2-2 and V is TRBV7-9; the match to TRBD2 covers 10 bases. The CDR3 is made up of 18 amino acids. Germline V lookup: CDR1 SEHNR, CDR2 FQNEAQ (reference sequence). CDR3 residues: CSSSLRLASGRGTGELFF. As DNA, the CDR3 is TGTTCCAGCAGCCTAAGGTTGGCTAGCGGGAGAGGAACCGGGGAGCTGTTTTTT.

This clone was observed a handful of times. The CDR3 protein is CASRLMIGNTEAFF. The CDR3 nucleotides read TGTGCCAGCAGACTTATGATCGGGAACACTGAAGCTTTCTTT. The chain carries TRBV7-9 and TRBJ1-1; no definite D call. This CDR3 is built from 14 residues. V lost 6 bases to trimming and J lost 1 base, with 12 bases between them. Germline CDR1 reads SEHNR; CDR2 reads FQNEAQ (reference sequence).

This clone turned up a few times. V gene TRBV5-5 combines with J gene TRBJ2-7; the match to TRBD1 covers 9 bases. The CDR3 contains 14 residues. CDR1 and CDR2 (germline): SGHKS, YYEKEE (reference sequence). V dropped 6 bases and J dropped 3; count of bases not matched to a gene: 7. CDR3 DNA sequence: TGTGCCAGCATCCGAACAGGGGGCAGCTACGAGCAGTACTTC. This encodes CASIRTGGSYEQYF.

The chain employs TRBV7-9 and TRBJ2-7; TRBD2 is a possible D gene (6 bases). CDR3 length: 14 amino acids. V was cut by 2 bases and J by 5 bases, with 13 bases left in between. The V gene's germline CDR1 is SEHNR and CDR2 FQNEAQ (reference sequence). CDR3 in DNA: TGTGCCAGCAGCTTACGCCGGGGGAGGAACGAGCAGTACTTC. This codes for CASSLRRGRNEQYF.

This rearrangement joins TRBV6-6 to TRBJ2-7, with 8 positions matching TRBD2. The germline gives CDR1 MNHNY, CDR2 SVGAGI (reference sequence). This CDR3 comprises 14 residues. Trimming removed 5 bases from V and 2 bases from J; junction bases left unmatched: 5. The CDR3 protein is CASSPGGGAYEQYF. CDR3 coding DNA: TGTGCCAGCAGTCCCGGGGGGGGAGCCTACGAGCAGTACTTC.

The rearrangement links TRBV19 to TRBJ2-3; no clear D. The CDR3 is 13 residues long. Germline assignment: CDR1 LNHDA and CDR2 SQIVND (reference sequence). Trimming pared 3 bases from V and 2 bases from J, leaving 6 bases between. CDR3 in DNA: TGTGCCAGTAGTATCGGAGACACAGATACGCAGTATTTT. Protein: CASSIGDTDTQYF.

This clone was observed a few times. The CDR3 coding sequence is TGTGCCAGTAGTATGAGCGGGGAGTCCTACGAGCAGTACTTC. Translating gives CASSMSGESYEQYF. The J gene is TRBJ2-5, the V gene TRBV19, with 7 bases identical to TRBD2. The DNA end is more similar to TRBJ2-7, so the J call may be wrong. The CDR3 is made up of 14 amino acids. Germline V lookup: CDR1 LNHDA, CDR2 SQIVND (reference sequence).

The chain carries TRBV19 and TRBJ1-5, with D maybe TRBD1 (5 bases). The length of the CDR3 is 16 residues. V was trimmed by 5 bases and J by 0 bases, leaving 14 bases between them. Germline values: CDR1 LNHDA, CDR2 SQIVND (reference sequence). The CDR3 sequence is CASSPVGGTSNQPQHF. CDR3 nucleotide sequence: TGTGCCAGTAGTCCAGTGGGAGGGACTAGCAATCAGCCCCAGCATTTT.

The V call is TRBV7-2, the J call TRBJ2-5, with 12 nucleotides matching TRBD2. V lost 5 bases and J lost 5; bases outside the gene matches: 9. The CDR3 has 16 residues. Germline CDR1 and CDR2: SGHTA and FQGNSA. The chain's CDR3 is CASSPTSGRSWETQYF. CDR3 nucleotides: TGTGCCAGCAGCCCTACTAGCGGGAGGTCTTGGGAGACCCAGTACTTC.

As for this clone: The junction does not match germline at one end; this may be a read error. The rearrangement joins TRBV4-2 to TRBJ2-7; perhaps TRBD2 as D (6 bases). Germline V CDR1 and CDR2: LGHNA, YNFKEQ. The CDR3 sequence is 16 residues long. The CDR3 DNA reads TGTGCCAGCACCCAAACTGGGGGGACGGCCAACTACGAGCAGTACTTC. This sequence encodes CASTQTGGTANYEQYF.

V usage is TRBV5-5 and J usage is TRBJ1-3; D is possibly TRBD1 (5 bases). Trimming pared 2 bases from V and 1 base from J, leaving 10 bases between. Germline V gene lookup returns CDR1 SGHKS and CDR2 YYEKEE (reference sequence). This CDR3 region has 15 residues. DNA for the CDR3: TGTGCCAGCAGCTTATTCGGGGGTTCTGGAAACACCATATATTTT. Translation: CASSLFGGSGNTIYF.

This clone was observed a handful of times. The rearrangement joins TRBV28 to TRBJ2-5, with D possibly TRBD2 on 7 matching bases. Germline V gene lookup returns CDR1 MDHEN and CDR2 SYDVKM. The germline V and J ends were trimmed by 6 bases and 5 bases, with 19 bases remaining between them. The CDR3 spans 15 residues. CDR3 region: CASRGLLGGAETQYF. The DNA for the CDR3 is TGTGCCAGCAGAGGCCTACTTGGGGGGGCGGAGACCCAGTACTTC.

Only one count was recorded for this clone. This sequence joins TRBV7-3 and TRBJ2-1; D is perhaps TRBD2 (5 bases). The CDR3 extends over 15 amino acids. Germline CDR1 SGHTA, CDR2 FQGTGA. V was cut by 5 bases and J by 6 bases, with 17 bases left in between. CDR3 residues: CASSPSGPPTNEQFF. CDR3 nucleotide sequence: TGTGCCAGCAGCCCCAGCGGACCACCCACCAATGAGCAGTTCTTC.

For the CDR3, the DNA is TGTGCCAGCAGAACCCTAGGAGAAAAACTGTTTTTT. It codes for CASRTLGEKLFF. The chain employs TRBV11-2 and TRBJ1-4; D not resolved. Trimming took 6 bases from V and 8 from J, leaving 10 bases between them. The germline gives CDR1 SGHAT, CDR2 FQNNGV. This CDR3 has 12 amino acids.

This clone has only a few counts. The rearrangement uses TRBV27 and TRBJ2-2; 16 bases fit TRBD2. V shed 1 base and J 2 bases; nucleotides not matched to a gene: 4. The length of the CDR3 is 19 residues. Germline loops: CDR1 MNHEY, CDR2 SMNVEV (reference sequence). In nucleotides, the CDR3 is TGTGCCAGCAGTTTATTTGGGACTAGCGGGAGGGCCAACACCGGGGAGCTGTTTTTT. It yields the protein CASSLFGTSGRANTGELFF.

This chain links TRBV28 with TRBJ1-2; perhaps TRBD1 as D (6 bases). V was trimmed by 3 bases and J by 7 bases, leaving 15 bases between them. There are 14 residues in the CDR3. Germline V gene lookup returns CDR1 MDHEN and CDR2 SYDVKM. Here the CDR3 reads CASSFGGQTSGYTF. CDR3 bases: TGTGCCAGCAGTTTCGGTGGACAGACTTCTGGCTACACCTTC.

The V and J genes are TRBV7-2 and TRBJ2-1, with 7 bases that match TRBD1. There are 15 residues in the CDR3. V lost 1 base and J lost 5; bases outside the gene matches: 5. Germline CDR1 reads SGHTA; CDR2 reads FQGNSA. The CDR3 DNA reads TGTGCCAGCAGCTTAGAAGGACAGGCTAACAATGAGCAGTTCTTC. Its translation: CASSLEGQANNEQFF.

The chain has TRBV7-2 and TRBJ2-1, with D perhaps TRBD2 (5 bases). The CDR3 sequence is 14 residues long. The V end was cut by 1 base, the J end by 8 bases, with 12 bases between. In germline, CDR1 is SGHTA, CDR2 FQGNSA. DNA for the CDR3: TGTGCCAGCAGCTTAGAGGGCCTCGGGGATGAGCAGTTCTTC. The encoded protein is CASSLEGLGDEQFF. The full variable domain, with the rest looked up from reference TRBV7-2 and TRBJ2-1, is GAGVSQSPSNKVTEKGKDVELRCDPISGHTALYWYRQSLGQGLEFLIYFQGNSAPDKSGLPSDRFSAERTGGSVSTLTIQRTQQEDSAVYLCASSLEGLGDEQFFGPGTRLTVL.

In its sample, this clone was seen a few times. The chain has TRBV10-2 and TRBJ2-7; 11 bases fit TRBD2. The CDR3 length is 14 residues. The V segment lost 6 bases and the J segment 0 bases; nucleotides outside the gene matches: 1. CDR1 WSHSY and CDR2 SAAADI come from the germline V gene. Here the CDR3 DNA reads TGCGCCAGCAGGGGGACTAGCGGCTCCTACGAGCAGTACTTC. Its translation: CASRGTSGSYEQYF.

The rearrangement uses TRBV5-1 and TRBJ2-3; TRBD1 agrees at 9 bases. The CDR3 sequence is 18 residues long. V was clipped by 2 bases and J by 1 base; unmatched bases: 11. Per germline, CDR1 SGHRS and CDR2 YFSETQ. This chain's CDR3 is CASSFGVTGGAGTDTQYF. The CDR3 nucleotides read TGCGCCAGCAGCTTTGGCGTAACAGGGGGCGCCGGCACAGATACGCAGTATTTT.

This chain joins TRBV19 and TRBJ2-7; 11 bases align to TRBD1. The germline V gene has CDR1 LNHDA and CDR2 SQIVND (reference sequence). The ends lost 7 bases at V and 3 bases at J; junction bases unmatched: 2. CDR3 size: 13 residues. The DNA of the CDR3 is TGTGCCAGTACCGGGACAGGGGGCTACGAGCAGTACTTC. Its translation: CASTGTGGYEQYF.

As regards this clone: One end of the junction does not line up with germline, which may come from a read error. This chain links TRBV7-7 with TRBJ2-2; TRBD1 matches 7 bases. This CDR3 is built from 14 residues. The germline CDR1 and CDR2 sequences are SSHAT and FNYEAQ (reference sequence). CDR3 residues: CASSPDRAPGELFF. Here the CDR3 DNA reads TGTGCTAGCAGCCCCGACAGGGCTCCCGGGGAGCTGTTTTTT. Complete variable domain (other parts from reference TRBV7-7 and TRBJ2-2): GAGVSQSPRYKVTKRGQDVTLRCDPISSHATLYWYQQALGQGPEFLTYFNYEAQPDKSGLPSDRFSAERPEGSISTLTIQRTEQRDSAMYRCASSPDRAPGELFFGEGSRLTVL.

The CDR3 sequence: CASSFLAGGFYEQYF. CDR3 DNA sequence: TGTGCCAGCAGCTTTCTAGCGGGGGGTTTCTACGAGCAGTACTTC. J is TRBJ2-7 and V is TRBV5-4; 11 nucleotides line up with TRBD2. The germline gives CDR1 SGHNT, CDR2 YYREEE (reference sequence). The V segment lost 2 bases and the J segment 3 bases; nucleotides outside the gene matches: 4. This CDR3 region has 15 residues.

The table lists this clone with a few counts. J is TRBJ1-3 and V is TRBV5-4, with D possibly being TRBD1 (5 bases). V lost 3 bases to trimming and J lost 3 bases, with 10 bases between them. Germline V gene lookup returns CDR1 SGHNT and CDR2 YYREEE (reference sequence). This CDR3 is 14 amino acids long. As DNA, the CDR3 is TGTGCCAGCAGCTCCCCAGGGATTGGAAACACCATATATTTT. This translates into CASSSPGIGNTIYF.

J is TRBJ1-5 and V is TRBV5-6, with TRBD1 identical over 7 bases. CDR1 SGHDT and CDR2 YYEEEE come from the germline V gene. J gave up 5 bases and V 4 bases, and 9 bases lay outside the gene matches. The CDR3 totals 15 residues. Written as DNA, the CDR3 is TGTGCCAGCAGCCGGACAGGAACCATAGATCAGCCCCAGCATTTT. Protein: CASSRTGTIDQPQHF.

The rearrangement links TRBV7-8 to TRBJ2-6, with unresolved D. From germline, CDR1 is SGHVS and CDR2 FQNEAQ. The CDR3 is 17 residues long. Trimming removed 5 bases at V and 0 bases at J, with 14 bases between. The CDR3 loop reads CASSLTRRGSGANVLTF. In nucleotides, the CDR3 is TGTGCCAGCAGCCTAACCCGACGAGGCTCTGGGGCCAACGTCCTGACTTTC.